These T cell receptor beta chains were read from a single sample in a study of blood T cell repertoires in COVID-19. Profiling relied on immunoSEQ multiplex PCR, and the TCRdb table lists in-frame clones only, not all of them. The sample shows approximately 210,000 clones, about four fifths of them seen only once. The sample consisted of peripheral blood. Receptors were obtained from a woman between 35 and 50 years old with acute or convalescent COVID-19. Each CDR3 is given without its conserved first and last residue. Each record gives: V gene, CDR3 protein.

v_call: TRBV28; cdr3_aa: ASSSVTGYETQY
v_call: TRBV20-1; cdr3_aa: SARARNTQY
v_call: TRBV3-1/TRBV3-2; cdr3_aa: ASSQDPFRVEQY
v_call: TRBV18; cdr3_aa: ASSQGGTEAF
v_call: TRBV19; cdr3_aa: ASSRKSGATEAF
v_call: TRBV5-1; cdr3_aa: ASSLVLAGNNEQF
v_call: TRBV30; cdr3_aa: AWSETGVGNSPLH
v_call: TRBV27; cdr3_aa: ASSFGLRAF
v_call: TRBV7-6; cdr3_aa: ASSLAASGGGELF
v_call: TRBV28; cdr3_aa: ASLDRGEDRYGYT
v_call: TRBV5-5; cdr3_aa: ASSVTGKANTEAF
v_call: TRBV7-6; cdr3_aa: ASSLVGTGGRGELF
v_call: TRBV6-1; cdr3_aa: ASSEYRGADTQY
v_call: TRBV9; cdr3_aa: ASSAGLAGGGSYEQY
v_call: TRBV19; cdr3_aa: ASSQTRVLNTGELF
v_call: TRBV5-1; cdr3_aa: ASSALTGRGNTIY
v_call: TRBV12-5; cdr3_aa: ASGLTLDRYGYT
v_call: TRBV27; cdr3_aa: ASERQGRSPLH
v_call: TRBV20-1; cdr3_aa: SASRPGTGVTYGYT
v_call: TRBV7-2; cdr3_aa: ASSFESSSSGRYEQY
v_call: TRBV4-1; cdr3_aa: ASSQEYWESSYEQY
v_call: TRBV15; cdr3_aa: ATSREGWEGRTNTEAF
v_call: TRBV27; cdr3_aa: ASSSSGTGATGELF
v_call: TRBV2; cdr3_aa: ASRRDSYYEQY
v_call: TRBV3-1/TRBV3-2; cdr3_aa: ASSPTLTGRNEQY
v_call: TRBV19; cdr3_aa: ASSIIVGQGAYEQY
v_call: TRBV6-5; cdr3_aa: ASTGGGEQF
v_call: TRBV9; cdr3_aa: ASSVTGTESSGGYT
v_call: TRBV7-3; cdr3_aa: ASSIRDTASYNEQF
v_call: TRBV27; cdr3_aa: ASSLSVAGSYEQY
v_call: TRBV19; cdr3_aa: ASGALITNTGELF
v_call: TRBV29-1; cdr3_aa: SVEGGSIYGYT
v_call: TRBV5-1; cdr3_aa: ASSWGGSYNEQF
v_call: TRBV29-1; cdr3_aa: SVENTGDYGYT
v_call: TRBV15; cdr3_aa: ATSRATGNRGYT
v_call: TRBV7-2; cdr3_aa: ASSSGLAGGVSYEQY
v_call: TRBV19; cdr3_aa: ASHQGTSGTDEQY
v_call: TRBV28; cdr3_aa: ASSSGYGYT
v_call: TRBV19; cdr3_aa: ASSLDRGLDGYT
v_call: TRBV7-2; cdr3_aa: ASSLVQGTDGYT
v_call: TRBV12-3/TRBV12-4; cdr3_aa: ASSPGTGQF
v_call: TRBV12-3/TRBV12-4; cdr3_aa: ASSFYENTEAF
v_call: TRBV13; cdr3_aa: ASSHETGGVGNSPLH
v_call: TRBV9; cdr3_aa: ASSVAGIDYEQY
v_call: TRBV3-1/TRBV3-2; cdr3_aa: ASPARGQGYT
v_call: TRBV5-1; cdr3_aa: ASSLGLRNTEAF
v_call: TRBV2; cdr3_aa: ASSRQGGETQY
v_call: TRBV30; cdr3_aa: AFESGGAADTQY
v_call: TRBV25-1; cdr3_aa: ASSARSGSVFEF
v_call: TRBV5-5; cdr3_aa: ASSVYTGAEGNTIY
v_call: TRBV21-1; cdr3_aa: ASSMLGRDRETYGYT
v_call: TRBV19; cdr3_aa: ASATGLSYEQY
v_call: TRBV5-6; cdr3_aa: ASSRGVNQPQH
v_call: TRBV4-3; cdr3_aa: ASSQDGLLNTEAF
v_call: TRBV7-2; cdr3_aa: ASSLGQNSGNTIY
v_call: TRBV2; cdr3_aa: ASSLTRSPLH
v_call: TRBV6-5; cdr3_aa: ASSYFRGTGELF